The clone carrying this TCR beta chain has a single count. These data are taken from a study of human thymus T cells. Libraries were prepared by immunoSEQ multiplex PCR; TCRdb keeps only in-frame clonotypes and omits some of them. In the table there are about 43,000 clones, about 95% of which are singletons. Trimming removed 6 bases from V and 8 bases from J, with 17 bases in between. CDR3 length: 13 amino acids. The germline CDR1 and CDR2 sequences are SGHRS and YFSETQ. This TCR was recovered from a girl under three years old with a congenital heart defect but otherwise immunologically healthy. Sample: blood. The chain recombines TRBV5-1 with TRBJ1-2; weak D call: TRBD1 (6 bases). The DNA of the CDR3 is TGCGCCAGCAAATTACCCGGACAGAGCGGCTACACCTTC. Translation: CASKLPGQSGYTF.